This T cell receptor (beta chain) was captured by sequencing in a study of OX40 agonist ivuxolimab in advanced cancers. TCRdb's table, derived via immunoSEQ multiplex PCR, lists solely in-frame clones and lacks some. The sample holds approximately 32,000 clones, approximately 90% seen once. Trimming took off 3 bases at V and 4 bases at J, with 10 bases between the two ends. The V gene's germline CDR1 is SGDLS and CDR2 YYNGEE. CDR3 size: 13 residues. The starting material was CD4+ or CD8+ T cells sorted from blood, obtained in a trial of the OX40 agonist ivuxolimab. This sequence originates from an adult with an advanced solid tumor such as melanoma, head and neck, liver or kidney cancer. This chain links TRBV9 with TRBJ1-1, with D hard to call. The CDR3 DNA reads TGTGCCAGCAGCGCTCCCAGTAGCACTGAAGCTTTCTTT. It translates to CASSAPSSTEAFF.